The 14 T cell receptor beta chains presented below share a single source sample, sequenced in a study of Ad26.COV2.S vaccination and SARS-CoV-2 variants (dated by TCRdb to about 2021). This specimen's treatment or condition label, per the study, means: about 20 received Ad26.COV2.S at low or high dose, single or two shots; several received placebo; per-sample allocation not given. For vaccine and placebo recipients, repertoires were sequenced using samples collected on day 63 after the first injection. Libraries were prepared through the immunoSEQ multiplex PCR assay. The source is immuneACCESS, and TCRdb retained only in-frame sequences with V and J called. Part of the clones is not carried over; for the studies checked, unresolved V genes explain less than half of this, and the remainder is unexplained. Present in this sample are 200,000 to 300,000 clones, approximately 88% of which were seen just once. Roughly 10% of the sample is in the top ten clones.

Sequencing used peripheral blood, obtained in a trial of Ad26.COV2.S vaccine versus placebo. Receptors originate from a person aged 18-65 years who received the Ad26.COV2.S COVID-19 vaccine or a placebo.

As DNA, the CDR3 is TGTGCCAGCACCAGGGACGGGTACGAGCAGTACTTC. Its translation: CASTRDGYEQYF. The chain carries TRBV12-3 or TRBV12-4 and TRBJ2-7; the D gene could be TRBD1 or TRBD2 (5 bases each). Trimming shortened V by 7 bases and J by 4 bases, and 11 bases separated the two germline ends. CDR3 length: 12 residues.

The gene calls are TRBV7-2 and TRBJ2-2, with D maybe TRBD2 (7 bases). The CDR3 covers 16 residues. V gave up 6 bases and J gave up 5 bases, with 19 bases separating them. Germline loops: CDR1 SGHTA, CDR2 FQGNSA. The CDR3 reads CASSPGAGAPTGELFF. As DNA, the CDR3 is TGTGCCAGCAGTCCGGGGGCGGGAGCACCAACCGGGGAGCTGTTTTTT. The whole variable domain, filled in from reference TRBV7-2 and TRBJ2-2, reads GAGVSQSPSNKVTEKGKDVELRCDPISGHTALYWYRQSLGQGLEFLIYFQGNSAPDKSGLPSDRFSAERTGGSVSTLTIQRTQQEDSAVYLCASSPGAGAPTGELFFGEGSRLTVL.

This rearrangement joins TRBV11-3 to TRBJ2-1; D may be TRBD1 (5 bases). Germline-derived CDR1 and CDR2 are SGHNT and YENEEA. The CDR3 contains 13 residues. Deletions cut 5 bases from V and 8 bases from J, with 13 bases between. This chain's CDR3 is CASSIQGTYEQFF. The CDR3 nucleotides are TGTGCCAGCAGCATCCAGGGAACCTATGAGCAGTTCTTC.

This sequence joins TRBV7-8 and TRBJ2-7, with a possible D match to TRBD2 (5 bases). The length of the CDR3 is 13 residues. Between the trimmed V and J ends, which lost 4 bases and 1 base, there was a span of 8 bases. In germline, CDR1 is SGHVS, CDR2 FQNEAQ. The CDR3 region has the DNA TGTGCCAGCAGCTCGGACTTGTCCTACGAGCAGTACTTC. Protein product: CASSSDLSYEQYF.

This clone was recorded only once. The same CDR3 also results from other DNA sequences found in this sample. The chain uses TRBV11-3 and TRBJ2-3, with 9 positions matching TRBD1. The trim removed 1 base at V and 4 bases at J, leaving 0 bases unmatched. The CDR3 runs to 14 residues. Germline V gives CDR1 SGHNT, CDR2 YENEEA. CDR3 residues: CASSLGQGADTQYF. As DNA, the CDR3 is TGTGCCAGCAGCTTAGGACAGGGGGCAGATACGCAGTATTTT.

The chain couples TRBV25-1 to TRBJ2-3, with D hard to call. The ends were cut back, 3 bases at V and 6 bases at J, with 13 bases in the middle. Germline V lookup: CDR1 MGHDK, CDR2 SYGVNS. The length of the CDR3 is 14 residues. CDR3 coding DNA: TGTGCCAGCAGTGATGAAGGGCTATTGGATACGCAGTATTTT. Translating it yields CASSDEGLLDTQYF.

The chain couples TRBV29-1 to TRBJ1-2; D ambiguous. The CDR3 extends over 14 amino acids. Trimming pared 1 base from V and 4 bases from J, leaving 13 bases between. The V gene's germline CDR1 is SQVTM and CDR2 ANQGSEA. This CDR3 reads CSVEADPAGYGYTF. CDR3 coding DNA: TGCAGCGTTGAAGCGGACCCGGCGGGCTATGGCTACACCTTC.

The CDR3 DNA reads TGTGCCAGTAGTACTAGCGGGGGGGCCGGTGAGCAGTTCTTC. Translation: CASSTSGGAGEQFF. The chain joins TRBV19 to TRBJ2-1; 12 bases line up with TRBD2. V was pared by 4 bases and J by 9 bases, with 4 bases of the junction left unmatched. The germline V gene encodes CDR1 LNHDA and CDR2 SQIVND (reference sequence). The CDR3 has 14 residues.

This clone was recorded only once. V is TRBV10-3 and J is TRBJ2-1; 9 bases match TRBD2. The junction had 7 bases not matched to a gene; V was cut back by 0 bases and J by 4 bases. CDR3 length: 17 residues. Looked up from germline, CDR1 is ENHRY and CDR2 is SYGVKD. The CDR3 loop reads CAISESISGGSYNEQFF. In DNA, the CDR3 is TGTGCCATCAGTGAGTCGATTAGCGGGGGATCTTACAATGAGCAGTTCTTC.

The gene calls are TRBV6-5 and TRBJ2-1, with 12 bases fitting TRBD1. The CDR3 covers 15 residues. CDR1 and CDR2 (germline): MNHEY, SVGAGI. With V trimmed by 6 bases and J by 7 bases, 7 bases remained unmatched. CDR3 coding DNA: TGTGCCAGCAGCCGCCTGGGACAGGGGGCGAATGAGCAGTTCTTC. This sequence encodes CASSRLGQGANEQFF.

This clone was seen only a few times. V usage is TRBV6-5 and J usage is TRBJ1-2; 7 bases are shared with TRBD1. CDR3 size: 13 residues. Germline loops: CDR1 MNHEY, CDR2 SVGAGI. With V trimmed by 6 bases and J by 4 bases, 5 bases remained unmatched. The CDR3 sequence is CASSLGQTYGYTF. The CDR3 bases are TGTGCCAGCAGCCTGGGACAGACCTATGGCTACACCTTC.

The chain is built from TRBV19 and TRBJ2-3; 11 positions agree with TRBD2. Germline assignment: CDR1 LNHDA and CDR2 SQIVND (reference sequence). The CDR3 runs to 16 residues. V gave up 4 bases and J gave up 6 bases; unmatched junction bases: 9. CDR3: CASSTNSGGALDTQYF. The CDR3 DNA follows: TGTGCCAGTAGTACCAATAGCGGGGGGGCCTTGGATACGCAGTATTTT.

In regard to this clone: A read error may produce the germline difference seen at one junction end. The J gene is TRBJ2-7, the V gene TRBV9; possible D gene TRBD2, 5 bases. From germline, CDR1 is SGDLS and CDR2 YYNGEE. The CDR3 is 11 amino acids. The CDR3 region is CASSVEASPVF. The CDR3 DNA follows: TGTGCCAGCAGCGTAGAGGCTAGCCCCGTCTTC.

This clone turned up a few times. CDR3 in amino acids: CASKVQVMNTEAFF. CDR3 in DNA: TGTGCCAGTAAAGTTCAGGTCATGAACACTGAAGCTTTCTTT. The gene calls are TRBV19 and TRBJ1-1; D gene unclear. CDR1 LNHDA and CDR2 SQIVND come from the germline V gene (reference sequence). V was cut by 7 bases and J by 0 bases, with 12 bases left in between. This CDR3 has 14 residues.